These 26 T cell receptor beta chains came from one sample sequenced in a study of early T cells in non-severe SARS-CoV-2 infection. A single record per CDR3 protein comes from TCRdb applying MiXCR to the 5' RACE reads. The table includes around 30,000 distinct CDR3 sequences, around 5.6% detected once. Input material: whole blood. The source is an adult who was a healthcare worker with PCR-confirmed SARS-CoV-2 infection or an uninfected control (not recorded which).

This clonotype occurred many times. The V and J genes are TRBV18 and TRBJ1-2, with D possibly TRBD1 on 6 matching bases. Germline-derived CDR1 and CDR2 are KGHSH and LQKENI. The CDR3 runs 16 residues. With 6 bases removed from V and 2 bases from J, the gap between germline ends came to 19 bases. For the CDR3, the DNA is TGTGCCAGCTCCCAAGGGGGGGCCTATTTAAACTATGGCTACACCTTC. This gives the protein CASSQGGAYLNYGYTF.

This clonotype is categorized as medium-sized. This rearrangement joins TRBV7-2 to TRBJ2-7; 7 nucleotides match TRBD2. CDR1 SGHTA and CDR2 FQGNSA come from the germline V gene. With 1 base clipped from V and 2 bases from J, the junction kept 8 bases outside the gene matches. The CDR3 spans 16 residues. This CDR3 reads CASSLEGLPLPYEQYF. Here the CDR3 DNA reads TGTGCCAGCAGCTTAGAGGGACTACCGCTACCCTACGAGCAGTACTTC.

This clonotype was recorded a few times. The chain joins TRBV7-9 to TRBJ2-7; 13 nucleotides match TRBD2. The CDR3 loop spans 15 amino acids. Germline loops: CDR1 SEHNR, CDR2 FQNEAQ (reference sequence). V trimming: 5 bases; J trimming: 4 bases; junction bases outside the gene matches: 5. CDR3 nucleotide sequence: TGTGCCAGCAGCAGAGGGACTAGCGGGGTTTACGAGCAGTACTTC. This translates into CASSRGTSGVYEQYF.

This clonotype was found many times. CDR3: CASSWSGGSYGYTF. The CDR3 nucleotides are TGTGCCAGCAGTTGGTCAGGGGGCTCCTATGGCTACACCTTC. V is TRBV27 and J is TRBJ1-2; 8 positions match TRBD1. The V gene's germline CDR1 is MNHEY and CDR2 SMNVEV (reference sequence). Losses at the gene ends were 4 bases for V and 4 bases for J; bases not matched to a gene: 5. The CDR3 runs to 14 residues.

This clonotype was detected many times. DNA of the CDR3: TGTGCCTGGACCCGCGGCGGGAGATCCAATGAGCAGTTCTTC. It translates to CAWTRGGRSNEQFF. This chain links TRBV30 with TRBJ2-1; TRBD2 aligns across 7 bases. Germline CDR1 is GTSNPN and CDR2 is SVGIG (reference sequence). With 4 bases clipped from V and 6 bases from J, the junction kept 9 bases outside the gene matches. CDR3 length: 14 residues.

In its sample, this clonotype was seen a few times. CDR3 residues: CASSLASTGNEQYF. In DNA form, the CDR3 reads TGTGCCAGCAGCTTAGCCTCGACAGGGAACGAGCAGTACTTC. The chain recombines TRBV7-2 with TRBJ2-7; 7 bases fit TRBD1. The CDR3 has 14 residues. V lost 0 bases and J lost 5; bases outside the gene matches: 4. The germline CDR1 and CDR2 sequences are SGHTA and FQGNSA.

The table lists this clonotype with many counts. The chain combines TRBV5-1 with TRBJ2-5, with a weak D call TRBD2 (5 bases). Germline CDR1 SGHRS, CDR2 YFSETQ. This CDR3 has 13 amino acids. Trimming took 2 bases from V and 3 from J, leaving 8 bases between them. The CDR3 DNA follows: TGCGCCAGCAGCTTCTCCGGGGAAGAGACCCAGTACTTC. It specifies CASSFSGEETQYF.

This clonotype was seen many times. The rearrangement uses TRBV7-6 and TRBJ2-3, with TRBD1 matching 10 bases. Losses at the gene ends were 5 bases for V and 9 bases for J; bases not matched to a gene: 14. The CDR3 loop spans 16 amino acids. The germline V gene encodes CDR1 SGHVS and CDR2 FNYEAQ. The DNA of the CDR3 is TGTGCCAGCAGCACCGGGACAGGGGAAGCGTTAGGGACGCAGTATTTT. This translates into CASSTGTGEALGTQYF.

This clonotype has only a few counts. The V and J genes are TRBV20-1 and TRBJ1-1; no clear D gene. Germline V gives CDR1 DFQATT, CDR2 SNEGSKA (reference sequence). V shed 0 bases and J shed 3 bases, with 2 bases lying between them. This CDR3 is built from 11 residues. The CDR3 nucleotides are TGCAGTGCTAGAGAGGACACTGAAGCTTTCTTT. Translating gives CSAREDTEAFF.

The CDR3: CASSLDGLAGAYTDTQYF. In nucleotides, the CDR3 is TGTGCCAGCAGCTTAGACGGACTAGCGGGGGCCTACACAGATACGCAGTATTTT. The rearrangement links TRBV7-8 to TRBJ2-3; TRBD2 agrees at 13 bases. From germline, CDR1 is SGHVS and CDR2 FQNEAQ. The CDR3 spans 18 residues. The ends lost 1 base at V and 2 bases at J; junction bases unmatched: 6.

This clonotype was observed at least ten times. The V and J genes are TRBV19 and TRBJ2-5; maybe TRBD2 (6 bases). V was clipped by 0 bases and J by 2 bases, with 10 bases between them. Germline V gene sequence: CDR1 LNHDA, CDR2 SQIVND (reference sequence). CDR3 length: 15 residues. CDR3 sequence: CASSIDPGTQETQYF. CDR3 nucleotide sequence: TGTGCCAGTAGTATAGATCCCGGGACTCAAGAGACCCAGTACTTC.

This clonotype was counted between two and nine times. The J gene is TRBJ2-2, the V gene TRBV7-6; TRBD1 aligns across 8 bases. CDR1 and CDR2 (germline): SGHVS, FNYEAQ. The CDR3 is made up of 15 amino acids. V lost 4 bases, J lost 4 bases, and 5 bases stayed unmatched. In DNA form, the CDR3 reads TGTGCCAGCAGCTCATTGACAGGGGTCACCGGGGAGCTGTTTTTT. Translation gives CASSSLTGVTGELFF.

The table lists this clonotype with many counts. This chain connects TRBV5-5 to TRBJ2-3; tentatively, D is TRBD1 (5 bases). V was clipped by 2 bases and J by 1 base, with 14 bases between them. The germline CDR1 and CDR2 sequences are SGHKS and YYEKEE (reference sequence). The CDR3 length is 16 residues. The CDR3 region has the DNA TGTGCCAGCAGCTTCACAGGAAGTCTCGGCACAGATACGCAGTATTTT. Protein: CASSFTGSLGTDTQYF.

This clonotype showed up many times. The chain combines TRBV5-1 with TRBJ2-1; no reliable D call. The germline V and J ends were trimmed by 0 bases and 5 bases, with 0 bases remaining between them. Per the germline V gene, CDR1 is SGHRS and CDR2 is YFSETQ. The CDR3 has 11 amino acids. This CDR3 is CASSLDNEQFF. The CDR3, as DNA: TGCGCCAGCAGCTTGGACAATGAGCAGTTCTTC.

This clonotype was seen at least ten times. The rearrangement links TRBV12-3 or TRBV12-4 to TRBJ2-2; D call uncertain. Trimming took 3 bases from V and 6 from J, leaving 5 bases between them. The CDR3 is 12 amino acids. CDR3 loop: CASSFSSGELFF. The CDR3 DNA sequence: TGTGCCAGCAGTTTTTCCTCCGGGGAGCTGTTTTTT.

This clonotype was seen a handful of times. The genes are TRBV24-1 and TRBJ2-1; the match to TRBD1 covers 9 bases. The CDR3 totals 16 residues. Germline loops: CDR1 KGHDR, CDR2 SFDVKD. The junction had 10 bases not matched to a gene; V was cut back by 5 bases and J by 6 bases. In DNA, the CDR3 is TGTGCCACCAGTGGTTTTCCGGGACAGGGATCCAATGAGCAGTTCTTC. Encoded protein: CATSGFPGQGSNEQFF.

The sample holds many counts of this clonotype. The chain recombines TRBV7-9 with TRBJ2-1; D call uncertain. Trimming stripped 5 bases from V and 10 bases from J, with 15 bases between. The germline V gene has CDR1 SEHNR and CDR2 FQNEAQ (reference sequence). This CDR3 comprises 13 residues. This CDR3 reads CASSDRTRGEQFF. CDR3 nucleotides: TGTGCCAGCAGCGACCGGACCCGTGGCGAGCAGTTCTTC.

This clonotype was recorded many times. V and J are TRBV25-1 and TRBJ1-2; 9 bases align to TRBD1. CDR3 size: 16 residues. Germline V CDR1 and CDR2: MGHDK, SYGVNS. Trimming removed 4 bases from V and 6 bases from J; junction bases left unmatched: 12. The CDR3: CASSAALPGTGNGYTF. The CDR3 bases are TGTGCCAGCAGTGCGGCCTTACCCGGGACAGGGAATGGCTACACCTTC.

There are a few counts of this clonotype. The V gene is TRBV27, the J gene TRBJ2-7; 9 bases match TRBD1. Germline-derived CDR1 and CDR2 are MNHEY and SMNVEV (reference sequence). The length of the CDR3 is 13 residues. Trimming took 6 bases from V and 5 from J; bases not matched to a gene: 5. Here the CDR3 reads CASSMDRGDEQYF. Written as DNA, the CDR3 is TGTGCCAGCAGCATGGACAGGGGTGACGAGCAGTACTTC.

The sample holds a few counts of this clonotype. The chain is built from TRBV28 and TRBJ1-3; D gene unclear. Trimming stripped 1 base from V and 4 bases from J, with 8 bases between. The CDR3 has 14 residues. Germline CDR1 is MDHEN and CDR2 is SYDVKM. DNA for the CDR3: TGTGCCAGCAGTTTATTATCCGGGGGAAACACCATATATTTT. Amino acids: CASSLLSGGNTIYF.

This clonotype was observed at least ten times. This rearrangement joins TRBV29-1 to TRBJ2-7, with D unresolved. The V end was cut by 7 bases, the J end by 0 bases, with 13 bases between. There are 13 residues in the CDR3. Germline V CDR1 and CDR2: SQVTM, ANQGSEA. CDR3 sequence reads: CSALSYSSYEQYF. The DNA for the CDR3 is TGCAGCGCTCTAAGCTACAGCTCCTACGAGCAGTACTTC.

The table lists this clonotype with many counts. The rearrangement joins TRBV30 to TRBJ2-7, with 7 bases aligning to TRBD1. Germline CDR1 and CDR2: GTSNPN and SVGIG (reference sequence). With V trimmed by 8 bases and J by 2 bases, 9 bases remained unmatched. This CDR3 is 13 amino acids long. The DNA for the CDR3 is TGTGCCGGGACCGGGACAGCTACCTACGAGCAGTACTTC. Amino acid sequence: CAGTGTATYEQYF.

This clonotype was counted many times. The CDR3 region has the DNA TGTGCCAGCAGTTTCCGACAGGCAGGCCAGCCCCAGCATTTT. Residues: CASSFRQAGQPQHF. The chain has TRBV6-5 and TRBJ1-5, with a possible D match to TRBD1 (6 bases). The length of the CDR3 is 14 residues. The germline V gene has CDR1 MNHEY and CDR2 SVGAGI. Trimming cost V 4 bases and J 7 bases, with 14 bases left between them.

This clonotype was seen many times. V is TRBV20-1 and J is TRBJ1-2; no reliable D call. The CDR3 sequence is 14 residues long. Trimming took off 8 bases at V and 8 bases at J, with 24 bases between the two ends. Germline V lookup: CDR1 DFQATT, CDR2 SNEGSKA (reference sequence). CDR3 region: CSSPEEKTFRGYTF. DNA of the CDR3: TGCAGTTCCCCGGAGGAAAAGACTTTTAGGGGCTACACCTTC.

The sample holds many counts of this clonotype. The chain carries TRBV7-2 and TRBJ1-6; 8 bases are a match to TRBD1. CDR3 size: 15 residues. Trimming removed 5 bases from V and 6 bases from J; junction bases left unmatched: 6. CDR1 is SGHTA and CDR2 is FQGNSA in the germline V gene. CDR3 nucleotide sequence: TGTGCCAGCAGCGCAACAGGGGGGGTTAATTCACCCCTCCACTTT. It specifies CASSATGGVNSPLHF. The full variable domain, with the rest looked up from reference TRBV7-2 and TRBJ1-6, is GAGVSQSPSNKVTEKGKDVELRCDPISGHTALYWYRQSLGQGLEFLIYFQGNSAPDKSGLPSDRFSAERTGGSVSTLTIQRTQQEDSAVYLCASSATGGVNSPLHFGNGTRLTVT.

In this sample, this clonotype turned up many times. The chain links TRBV7-2 to TRBJ2-3, with D possibly being TRBD2 (6 bases). CDR3 length: 15 residues. Germline CDR1 is SGHTA and CDR2 is FQGNSA. The V gene lost 5 bases and the J gene lost 5 bases, with 17 bases spanning the gap. As DNA, the CDR3 is TGTGCCAGCAGCCCGCGGGCTAGCGCTAGAGATACGCAGTATTTT. This codes for CASSPRASARDTQYF.